Each of the 13 T cell receptor beta chains below was sequenced from the same sample in a study of T cells in Graves' hyperthyroidism and ophthalmopathy. The source material, RNA transcripts, was used to amplify TCR beta CDR3 regions. Using the HTBI primer set, a first-round RT-PCR was run on the TCR CDR3. TCRdb processed the multiplex PCR reads anew with MiXCR; each CDR3 protein has one entry. The sample lists 300,000 to 350,000 distinct CDR3 sequences, approximately 17% seen once, with roughly a third in the top ten. The sample taken for sequencing was blood. The receptors come from a man younger than 45 with Graves' hyperthyroidism.

Many counts were recorded for this clonotype. This chain links TRBV7-9 with TRBJ2-3, with 7 nucleotides matching TRBD2. Germline V gene lookup returns CDR1 SEHNR and CDR2 FQNEAQ (reference sequence). CDR3 length equals 18 residues. J was trimmed by 1 base and V by 1 base; bases with no gene match: 11. The CDR3 reads CASSLGVAGDLRTDTQYF. The CDR3 DNA is TGTGCCAGCAGCTTAGGGGTCGCGGGAGATCTTCGCACAGATACGCAGTATTTT.

In this sample, this clonotype turned up many times. The chain couples TRBV27 to TRBJ2-2; TRBD2 is a possible D gene (6 bases). The length of the CDR3 is 18 residues. Per the germline V gene, CDR1 is MNHEY and CDR2 is SMNVEV (reference sequence). With 4 bases removed from V and 3 bases from J, the gap between germline ends came to 21 bases. The DNA of the CDR3 is TGTGCCAGCAGTTGCTTAGGACCGAGGGTAGCGGACACCGGGGAGCTGTTTTTT. Amino acids: CASSCLGPRVADTGELFF.

This clonotype came up many times. The chain has TRBV24-1 and TRBJ2-7; D possibly corresponds to TRBD2 (6 bases). Trimming took off 4 bases at V and 3 bases at J, with 15 bases between the two ends. Looked up from germline, CDR1 is KGHDR and CDR2 is SFDVKD. This CDR3 comprises 15 residues. In DNA form, the CDR3 reads TGTGCCACCAGTGACCGGAGGGGAAATGGCTACGAGCAGTACTTC. Translation: CATSDRRGNGYEQYF.

This clonotype was seen more than once but under ten times. The chain links TRBV20-1 to TRBJ1-4, with a tentative D call TRBD1 (5 bases). This CDR3 region has 15 residues. V was cut by 5 bases and J by 3 bases, with 16 bases left in between. Germline lookup yields CDR1 DFQATT and CDR2 SNEGSKA (reference sequence). For the CDR3, the DNA is TGCAGTGCTTTGCCGTTTGAGGGGTCTAATGAAAAACTGTTTTTT. It codes for CSALPFEGSNEKLFF.

This clonotype was seen a handful of times. This sequence joins TRBV19 and TRBJ2-7; TRBD1 matches 8 bases. From germline, CDR1 is LNHDA and CDR2 SQIVND (reference sequence). Unmatched junction bases numbered 11, after V lost 10 bases and J lost 0 bases. The CDR3 is made up of 15 amino acids. This CDR3 is CANPPSDRDSYEQYF. The CDR3 DNA reads as TGTGCCAACCCACCCTCGGACAGGGACTCCTACGAGCAGTACTTC. Drawing the rest from reference TRBV19 and TRBJ2-7, the complete variable domain is DGGITQSPKYLFRKEGQNVTLSCEQNLNHDAMYWYRQDPGQGLRLIYYSQIVNDFQKGDIAEGYSVSREKKESFPLTVTSAQKNPTAFYLCANPPSDRDSYEQYFGPGTRLTVT.

This clonotype was picked up many times. The rearrangement uses TRBV19 and TRBJ2-7; D uncertain. Trimming stripped 3 bases from V and 0 bases from J, with 9 bases between. Looked up from germline, CDR1 is LNHDA and CDR2 is SQIVND (reference sequence). The CDR3 loop spans 14 amino acids. CDR3 in amino acids: CASSIGSSSYEQYF. The CDR3 DNA is TGTGCCAGTAGTATCGGTTCGAGCTCCTACGAGCAGTACTTC.

The rearrangement uses TRBV19 and TRBJ1-5; D is undetermined. Germline V gives CDR1 LNHDA, CDR2 SQIVND (reference sequence). The CDR3 length is 15 residues. Trimming took off 3 bases at V and 0 bases at J, with 9 bases between the two ends. The CDR3 DNA is TGTGCCAGTAGTATTGTGGGGTATAGCAATCAGCCCCAGCATTTT. This translates into CASSIVGYSNQPQHF.

Ten or more counts support this clonotype. V is TRBV3-1 and J is TRBJ2-1, with TRBD2 as a possible D gene (5 bases). The germline V gene encodes CDR1 LGHDT and CDR2 YNNKEL (reference sequence). Trimming removed 2 bases at V and 8 bases at J, with 22 bases between. The CDR3 has 17 residues. In nucleotides, the CDR3 is TGTGCCAGCAGCCAAAAGCTAGCTGTGGGAGTCTTCTATGAGCAGTTCTTC. It codes for CASSQKLAVGVFYEQFF.

In this sample, this clonotype turned up many times. In nucleotides, the CDR3 is TGTGCCAGCTCACCACGACCTGGGACTAATGAAAAACTGTTTTTT. Protein: CASSPRPGTNEKLFF. V usage is TRBV18 and J usage is TRBJ1-4, with unresolved D. The CDR3 length is 15 residues. Germline V gene sequence: CDR1 KGHSH, CDR2 LQKENI. The V and J ends lost 1 base and 2 bases respectively, with 8 bases between them.

This sequence joins TRBV7-3 and TRBJ2-2, with D perhaps matching TRBD1 (5 bases). The CDR3 runs 15 residues. Deletions cut 0 bases from V and 4 bases from J, with 9 bases between. Germline CDR1 and CDR2: SGHTA and FQGTGA. The CDR3: CASSLTVQGTGELFF. Here the CDR3 DNA reads TGTGCCAGCAGCTTAACTGTTCAGGGCACCGGGGAGCTGTTTTTT.

This clonotype was counted ten times or more. This chain connects TRBV2 to TRBJ2-7, with D possibly being TRBD1 (6 bases). V lost 6 bases and J 3 bases, leaving 9 bases between the germline ends. Per the germline V gene, CDR1 is SNHLY and CDR2 is FYNNEI. The CDR3 is 12 residues long. CDR3 residues: CASRSDSYEQYF. The DNA of the CDR3 is TGTGCCAGCAGGTCGGACAGCTACGAGCAGTACTTC.

This clonotype was observed many times. The chain employs TRBV27 and TRBJ1-5; 8 positions agree with TRBD1. The CDR3 sequence is 15 residues long. Trimming at V came to 5 bases and at J to 6 bases, leaving 9 bases not matched to a gene. CDR1 MNHEY and CDR2 SMNVEV come from the germline V gene (reference sequence). The CDR3 sequence: CASSGRQGASQPQHF. For the CDR3, the DNA is TGTGCCAGCAGTGGGCGTCAGGGGGCGAGTCAGCCCCAGCATTTT.

The chain uses TRBV6-1 and TRBJ2-3; no clear D. CDR3 length: 11 residues. Trimming pared 3 bases from V and 7 bases from J, leaving 5 bases between. Germline V gene sequence: CDR1 MNHNS, CDR2 SASEGT. The CDR3 DNA sequence: TGTGCCAGCAGTGAGATGTATACGCAGTATTTT. Encoded protein: CASSEMYTQYF.